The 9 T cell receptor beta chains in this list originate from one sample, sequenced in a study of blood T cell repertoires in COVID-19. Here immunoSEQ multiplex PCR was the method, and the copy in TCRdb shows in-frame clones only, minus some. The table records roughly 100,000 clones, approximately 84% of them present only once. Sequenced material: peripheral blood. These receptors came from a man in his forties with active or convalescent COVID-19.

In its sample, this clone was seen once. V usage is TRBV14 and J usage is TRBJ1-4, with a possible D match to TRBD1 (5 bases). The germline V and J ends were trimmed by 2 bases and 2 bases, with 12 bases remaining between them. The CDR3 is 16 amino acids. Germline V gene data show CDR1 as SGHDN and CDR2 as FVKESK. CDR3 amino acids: CASSQSGGWTNEKLFF. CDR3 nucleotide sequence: TGTGCCAGCAGCCAATCCGGGGGATGGACTAATGAAAAACTGTTTTTT. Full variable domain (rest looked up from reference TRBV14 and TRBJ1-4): EAGVTQFPSHSVIEKGQTVTLRCDPISGHDNLYWYRRVMGKEIKFLLHFVKESKQDESGMPNNRFLAERTGGTYSTLKVQPAELEDSGVYFCASSQSGGWTNEKLFFGSGTQLSVL.

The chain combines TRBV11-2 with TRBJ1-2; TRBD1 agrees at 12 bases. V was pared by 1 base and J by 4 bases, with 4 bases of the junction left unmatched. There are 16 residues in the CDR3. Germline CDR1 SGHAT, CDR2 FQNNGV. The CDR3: CASSLVGTGGIYGYTF. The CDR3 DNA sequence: TGTGCCAGCAGCTTAGTGGGGACAGGGGGCATCTATGGCTACACCTTC.

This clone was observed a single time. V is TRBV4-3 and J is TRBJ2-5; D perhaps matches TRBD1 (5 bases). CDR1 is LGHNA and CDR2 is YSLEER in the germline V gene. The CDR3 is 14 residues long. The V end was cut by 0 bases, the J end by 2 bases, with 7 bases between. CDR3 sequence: CASSQDRAQETQYF. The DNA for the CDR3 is TGCGCCAGCAGCCAAGACAGGGCTCAAGAGACCCAGTACTTC.

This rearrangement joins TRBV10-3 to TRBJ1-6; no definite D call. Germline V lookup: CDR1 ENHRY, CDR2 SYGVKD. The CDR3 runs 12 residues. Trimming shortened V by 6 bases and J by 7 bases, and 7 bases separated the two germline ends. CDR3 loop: CAIRTGNSPLHF. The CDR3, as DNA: TGTGCCATCAGGACTGGGAATTCACCCCTCCACTTT.

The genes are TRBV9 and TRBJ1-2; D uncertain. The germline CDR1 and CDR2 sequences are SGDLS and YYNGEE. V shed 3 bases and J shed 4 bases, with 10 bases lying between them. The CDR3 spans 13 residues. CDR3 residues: CASSDQPSYGYTF. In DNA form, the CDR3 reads TGTGCCAGCAGCGACCAGCCTAGCTATGGCTACACCTTC.

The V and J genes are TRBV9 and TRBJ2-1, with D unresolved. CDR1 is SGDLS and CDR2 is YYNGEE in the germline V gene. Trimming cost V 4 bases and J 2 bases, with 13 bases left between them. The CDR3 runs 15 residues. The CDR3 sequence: CASSLSSVAYNEQFF. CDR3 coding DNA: TGTGCCAGCAGCTTGTCGAGCGTCGCCTACAATGAGCAGTTCTTC.

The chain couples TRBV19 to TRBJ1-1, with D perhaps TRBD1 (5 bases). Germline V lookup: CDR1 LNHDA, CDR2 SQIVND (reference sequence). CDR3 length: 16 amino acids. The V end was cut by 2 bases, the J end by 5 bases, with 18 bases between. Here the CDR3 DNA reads TGTGCCAGTAGTATACGAAAGACAGTCGAATTGACTGAAGCTTTCTTT. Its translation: CASSIRKTVELTEAFF.

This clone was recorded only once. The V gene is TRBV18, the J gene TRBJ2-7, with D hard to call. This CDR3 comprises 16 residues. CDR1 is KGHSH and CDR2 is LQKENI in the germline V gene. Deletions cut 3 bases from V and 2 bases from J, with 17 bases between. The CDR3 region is CASSPMSGVTTYEQYF. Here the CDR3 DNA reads TGTGCCAGCTCACCGATGAGTGGAGTCACCACCTACGAGCAGTACTTC.

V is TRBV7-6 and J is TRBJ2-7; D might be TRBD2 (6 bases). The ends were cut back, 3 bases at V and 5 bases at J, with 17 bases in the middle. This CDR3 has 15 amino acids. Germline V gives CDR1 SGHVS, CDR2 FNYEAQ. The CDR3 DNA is TGTGCCAGCAGCTTCCGGGACTGGGCCACCCACGAGCAGTACTTC. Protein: CASSFRDWATHEQYF.